The clone carrying this T cell receptor beta chain has a count of ten or more. Its antigen is not known. The source of the sample is a study of T cells in Graves' hyperthyroidism and ophthalmopathy. General study findings and limits: Ophthalmopathy prediction by the model preceded onset by a median about 6.3 months.

Germline values: CDR1 SNHLY, CDR2 FYNNEI. The V and J ends lost 6 bases and 6 bases, in that order; junction bases with no gene match: 2. CDR3 length: 13 amino acids. RNA transcripts provided the source from which TCR beta CDR3 regions were amplified. Carried out on the TCR CDR3, a first-round RT-PCR used the HTBI primer set. TCRdb reprocessed the multiplex PCR reads via MiXCR and lists one record per CDR3 protein. The data hold about 340,000 distinct CDR3 sequences, with 21% observed a single time. This chain connects TRBV2 to TRBJ2-2; 9 nucleotides match TRBD1. The receptor comes from a woman between 45 and 65 years old with Graves' hyperthyroidism. The material sequenced was blood. Written as DNA, the CDR3 is TGTGCCAGCAGGGGGACAGGGCCCGGGGAGCTGTTTTTT. It yields the protein CASRGTGPGELFF.